This T cell receptor beta chain appears in the sequencing data of a study of graft-versus-host responses after intestinal transplantation. Across the study: Recipients had multivisceral, liver-intestinal, or isolated intestinal transplants. General study findings and limits: The presence of high graft-versus-host to host-versus-graft clonal ratios in allografts characterized patients with graft-donor T cell macrochimerism. Early post-transplant HvG declines showed an association with peak circulating GvH clone levels.

A word on this clone: Its antigen is unknown.

Assay: immunoSEQ multiplex PCR; the TCRdb copy retains only in-frame clones and omits some. The profile covers 45,000 to 55,000 clones, with about 93% appearing a single time and under 7.5% taken by the ten largest. This CDR3 has 12 amino acids. Germline CDR1 and CDR2: SGHTS and YDEGEE. V lost 3 bases, J lost 4 bases, and 8 bases lay in between. The sequencing here drew on PBMCs, taken about 800 days after a first intestinal transplant, on the day of a second. The sequence was collected from a human patient who received an intestinal transplant, so some T cells may come from the graft donor. The V call is TRBV5-8, the J call TRBJ2-7; the D gene is possibly TRBD2 (6 bases). Here the CDR3 DNA reads TGTGCCAGCAGCTGGGGACTTTACGAGCAGTACTTC. Its translation is CASSWGLYEQYF.